This T cell receptor beta chain was found in a study of shared clonotypes between healthy human individuals. The protocol was immunoSEQ multiplex PCR, while the TCRdb copy is restricted to in-frame clones and leaves out a portion. The data show about 2 million clones, with 85% to 95% seen just once and about 1.1% held by the top ten. Naive CD8 cells lacked CD45RO, underwent positive selection for CCR7 and left out terminally differentiated effector memory CD45RA+ cells. CDR3 length equals 16 residues. V lost 3 bases and J lost 4; bases outside the gene matches: 8. Germline-derived CDR1 and CDR2 are MGHRA and YSYEKL. In regard to this clone: What it binds is unknown.

Study-level findings and limits: Naive CD4 clonotype sharing across several donors was around 5.5%.

The origin of this receptor is a man aged 18-30 years in good health. The chain employs TRBV4-1 and TRBJ2-7; 11 positions match TRBD2. Material: naive CD8+ T cells sorted from blood. CDR3 in DNA: TGCGCCAGCAGCCATCTTCTAGCGGGAGGTCGGTACGAGCAGTACTTC. Translation gives CASSHLLAGGRYEQYF.